This T cell receptor beta chain was sequenced in a study of patients and donors after allogeneic stem cell transplantation. TCRdb ran MiXCR on the RT-PCR reads and lists one entry per CDR3 protein. The table shows some 200,000 distinct CDR3 sequences, with around two fifths occurring only once. Material for sequencing was blood, either unsorted or a sorted T cell fraction (not recorded which). This TCR was sampled from a human donor who was either an allogeneic HSCT recipient or a stem cell or donor lymphocyte infusion donor (not recorded which). It is not recorded whose cells these are; they may come from a transplant donor.

CDR3 coding DNA: TGTGCCAGCAGCGGGGACAGGGGCTATGGCTACACCTTC. This translates into CASSGDRGYGYTF. This chain joins TRBV7-8 and TRBJ1-2; 10 nucleotides agree with TRBD1. The CDR3 consists of 13 residues. Per germline, CDR1 SGHVS and CDR2 FQNEAQ. The V segment lost 5 bases and the J segment 4 bases; nucleotides outside the gene matches: 1.